A selection of T cell receptor beta chains follows, all from one sample in a study of T cell responses to AZD1222 COVID-19 vaccine. TCRdb's copy holds only in-frame clones and misses some; the assay was immunoSEQ multiplex PCR. The sample holds 95,000 to 150,000 clones, over 75% seen once. Specimen: peripheral blood, collected on day 0 of AZD1222 vaccination. The receptors derive from an adult in good health. Each CDR3 is given with its conserved first and last residue. A D gene is named only where the DNA matches it firmly. Some rows mark clone size as missing; the rest say once, few, many or name a class of expanded clone.

cdr3_aa	cdr3_nt	j_call	v_call	clone_size	d_call
CASSRDRDNYGYTF	TGTGCCAGCAGCCGGGACAGGGATAACTATGGCTACACCTTC	TRBJ1-2	TRBV9	.	TRBD1
CASSGRAYNEQFF	TGTGCCAGCAGCGGGAGGGCCTACAATGAGCAGTTCTTC	TRBJ2-1	TRBV5-6	.	TRBD2
CASSDDRGGYGYTF	TGTGCCAGCAGTGATGACAGGGGTGGGTATGGCTACACCTTC	TRBJ1-2	TRBV2	.	TRBD1
CAIKGGQGDQPQHF	TGTGCCATCAAAGGCGGACAGGGGGATCAGCCCCAGCATTTT	TRBJ1-5	TRBV10-3	.	TRBD1
CASSLRGGDPQHF	TGTGCCAGCAGCTTAAGGGGCGGGGACCCCCAGCATTTT	TRBJ1-5	TRBV7-2	.	.
CASGGLHLTDTQYF	TGTGCCAGCGGGGGGCTCCACCTCACAGATACGCAGTATTTT	TRBJ2-3	TRBV7-9	.	.
CASSFDRDTEAFF	TGTGCCAGCAGTTTTGACAGGGACACTGAAGCTTTCTTT	TRBJ1-1	TRBV27	.	TRBD1
CASSYPDWLPEAFF	TGTGCCAGCAGTTACCCCGATTGGTTACCTGAAGCTTTCTTT	TRBJ1-1	TRBV6-5	.	.
CASSIVGHVNQPQHF	TGTGCCAGTAGTATTGTAGGACACGTCAATCAGCCCCAGCATTTT	TRBJ1-5	TRBV19	.	.
CATANGQNTEAFF	TGTGCCACCGCGAATGGCCAGAACACTGAAGCTTTCTTT	TRBJ1-1	TRBV24-1	.	.
CASSVTLYEQYF	TGTGCCAGCAGCGTGACCCTCTACGAGCAGTACTTC	TRBJ2-7	TRBV6-2/TRBV6-3	.	.
CASVAGPSYEQYF	TGTGCCAGCGTGGCAGGGCCCTCCTACGAGCAGTACTTC	TRBJ2-7	TRBV28	.	.
CASTTGTGGSYEQYF	TGTGCCAGCACCACCGGGACAGGGGGCTCCTACGAGCAGTACTTC	TRBJ2-7	TRBV6-5	.	TRBD1
CASSLATSGANVLTF	TGCGCCAGCAGCTTGGCTACGTCTGGGGCCAACGTCCTGACTTTC	TRBJ2-6	TRBV5-1	once	.
CASSPPSYEQYF	TGTGCCAGCAGTCCACCGTCCTACGAGCAGTACTTC	TRBJ2-7	TRBV11-2	.	.
CASSPGLAGGIGAKNIQYF	TGTGCCAGTAGTCCGGGACTAGCGGGAGGGATCGGGGCCAAAAACATTCAGTACTTC	TRBJ2-4	TRBV19	.	TRBD2
CASSRSPGGPYDEQFF	TGTGCCAGCAGCCGGTCCCCGGGGGGACCTTACGATGAGCAGTTCTTC	TRBJ2-1	TRBV3-1/TRBV3-2	few	TRBD2
CASAMAGQGGYGYTF	TGTGCCAGTGCAATGGCTGGACAGGGAGGATATGGCTACACCTTC	TRBJ1-2	TRBV19	.	TRBD1
CASIEGGRGYGYTF	TGTGCCAGCATCGAGGGGGGGAGAGGCTATGGCTACACCTTC	TRBJ1-2	TRBV5-5	.	.
CASSTRPGTGGMNTGELFF	TGTGCCAGCAGCACGCGTCCCGGGACAGGGGGCATGAACACCGGGGAGCTGTTTTTT	TRBJ2-2	TRBV9	.	TRBD1
CASSQDPGANEQYF	TGTGCCAGCAGCCAAGACCCCGGAGCCAACGAGCAGTACTTC	TRBJ2-7	TRBV14	.	.
CASSSGTGYGNTIYF	TGTGCCAGCAGCTCCGGGACAGGGTATGGAAACACCATATATTTT	TRBJ1-3	TRBV11-2	.	TRBD1
CASTKDNYGYTF	TGTGCCAGCACCAAGGACAACTATGGCTACACCTTC	TRBJ1-2	TRBV7-9	.	.
CASSFLDRGYYGYTF	TGTGCCAGCAGTTTCTTGGACAGGGGGTACTATGGCTACACCTTC	TRBJ1-2	TRBV28	.	TRBD1
CASSIPGQGITTNYGYTF	TGTGCCAGTAGTATACCGGGACAGGGGATTACTACTAACTATGGCTACACCTTC	TRBJ1-2	TRBV19	.	TRBD1
CASSLVGGKDYNEQFF	TGTGCCAGCAGCTTGGTGGGAGGTAAGGACTACAATGAGCAGTTCTTC	TRBJ2-1	TRBV5-6	.	.
CASSFWQGAGGYTF	TGTGCCAGCAGCTTTTGGCAGGGGGCGGGTGGCTACACCTTC	TRBJ1-2	TRBV7-2	few	TRBD1
CASSLLVSGELFF	TGTGCCAGCAGCCTACTAGTGTCTGGGGAGCTGTTTTTT	TRBJ2-2	TRBV12-3/TRBV12-4	few	.
CASSPQVIYEQYF	TGTGCCAGCAGCCCCCAGGTCATATACGAGCAGTACTTC	TRBJ2-7	TRBV7-2	once	.
CASSLDRGSGELFF	TGCGCCAGCAGCTTGGACAGGGGAAGCGGGGAGCTGTTTTTT	TRBJ2-2	TRBV5-1	.	TRBD1
CASSLDGQQNSPLHF	TGCGCCAGCAGCTTGGATGGACAGCAAAATTCACCCCTCCACTTT	TRBJ1-6	TRBV5-1	.	.
CATSRDGGTEAFF	TGTGCCACCAGCAGAGATGGAGGGACTGAAGCTTTCTTT	TRBJ1-1	TRBV15	.	.
CASSLAGGLDTEAFF	TGCGCCAGCAGCTTGGCGGGGGGCTTGGACACTGAAGCTTTCTTT	TRBJ1-1	TRBV5-1	once	.